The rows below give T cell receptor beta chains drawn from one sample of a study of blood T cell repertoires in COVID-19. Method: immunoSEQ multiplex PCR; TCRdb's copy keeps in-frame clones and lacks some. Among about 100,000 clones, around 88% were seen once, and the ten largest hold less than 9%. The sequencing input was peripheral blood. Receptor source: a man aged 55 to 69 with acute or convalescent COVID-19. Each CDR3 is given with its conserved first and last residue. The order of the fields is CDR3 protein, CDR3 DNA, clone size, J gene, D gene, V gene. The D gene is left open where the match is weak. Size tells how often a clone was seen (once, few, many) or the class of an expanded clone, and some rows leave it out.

CASSYTQGPLYF | TGTGCCAGCAGCTACACCCAGGGCCCCCTTTACTTC | . | TRBJ2-7 | . | TRBV7-3
CASRSEVPSGGSSYEQYF | TGTGCCAGCAGGTCCGAGGTACCTAGCGGGGGGAGCTCCTACGAGCAGTACTTC | . | TRBJ2-7 | TRBD2 | TRBV27
CASMEGFGTNEKLFF | TGCGCCAGCATGGAGGGGTTCGGAACTAATGAAAAACTGTTTTTT | few | TRBJ1-4 | . | TRBV4-1
CASSPGGRTMNTEAFF | TGTGCCAGCTCACCAGGGGGGAGGACCATGAACACTGAAGCTTTCTTT | . | TRBJ1-1 | . | TRBV18
CASSPGTGTGELFF | TGTGCCAGCTCACCCGGGACAGGGACCGGGGAGCTGTTTTTT | . | TRBJ2-2 | TRBD1 | TRBV18
CASRQDSPLHF | TGTGCCAGCAGACAGGATTCACCCCTCCACTTT | . | TRBJ1-6 | . | TRBV7-2
CASSPRTGSGSEQYF | TGTGCCAGCAGTCCCCGGACAGGTTCAGGTTCGGAGCAGTACTTC | . | TRBJ2-7 | TRBD1 | TRBV25-1
CASSLQGSFSGANVLTF | TGCGCCAGCAGCCTCCAGGGCTCTTTCTCTGGGGCCAACGTCCTGACTTTC | . | TRBJ2-6 | . | TRBV4-1
CASSLGGIESNQPQHF | TGTGCCAGCAGCTTAGGGGGCATCGAAAGCAATCAGCCCCAGCATTTT | . | TRBJ1-5 | . | TRBV7-9
CASSLALQGNTGELFF | TGTGCCAGCAGCTTAGCCTTACAGGGGAACACCGGGGAGCTGTTTTTT | . | TRBJ2-2 | . | TRBV7-2
CASSLAPPGGRLGYNEQFF | TGTGCCAGCAGCTTAGCCCCACCCGGCGGGCGACTAGGGTACAATGAGCAGTTCTTC | . | TRBJ2-1 | . | TRBV7-6
CASTGQSNQPQHF | TGTGCCAGCACGGGACAGTCCAATCAGCCCCAGCATTTT | . | TRBJ1-5 | TRBD1 | TRBV7-9
CASSRLAGGPDEQFF | TGTGCCAGCAGCCGACTAGCGGGAGGGCCGGATGAGCAGTTCTTC | once | TRBJ2-1 | TRBD2 | TRBV3-1/TRBV3-2
CASSQKTGGSGNTIYF | TGTGCCAGCAGCCAAAAGACAGGGGGCTCTGGAAACACCATATATTTT | . | TRBJ1-3 | TRBD1 | TRBV3-1/TRBV3-2
CASSPLKGPASGANVLTF | TGTGCCAGCTCACCACTTAAGGGGCCCGCCTCTGGGGCCAACGTCCTGACTTTC | . | TRBJ2-6 | . | TRBV18
CASSLRETGELFF | TGTGCCAGCAGCTTACGGGAGACCGGGGAGCTGTTTTTT | once | TRBJ2-2 | . | TRBV7-3
CASGLARGQTSYEQYF | TGTGCTAGTGGTTTGGCGCGTGGACAGACCTCCTACGAGCAGTACTTC | . | TRBJ2-7 | . | TRBV12-5
CASSPTSGRAANEQFF | TGTGCCAGCAGCCCAACTAGCGGGAGGGCCGCCAATGAGCAGTTCTTC | few | TRBJ2-1 | TRBD2 | TRBV7-2
CAWSSSLLTDTQYF | TGTGCCTGGAGCTCTAGTCTCCTCACAGATACGCAGTATTTT | . | TRBJ2-3 | . | TRBV30
CASSLGTTSSYEQYF | TGTGCCAGCAGCTTGGGGACAACGAGCTCCTACGAGCAGTACTTC | . | TRBJ2-7 | . | TRBV7-2
CASSRTAGDNEQFF | TGTGCCAGCAGCCGTACCGCGGGGGACAATGAGCAGTTCTTC | . | TRBJ2-1 | TRBD2 | TRBV4-2
CASSRNMNTEAFF | TGCGCCAGCAGCCGAAACATGAACACTGAAGCTTTCTTT | . | TRBJ1-1 | . | TRBV5-1
CASSGLVGRGQPQHF | TGTGCCAGTAGTGGCTTGGTGGGGCGGGGTCAGCCCCAGCATTTT | . | TRBJ1-5 | . | TRBV19
CASSLGLGQGGHTDTQYF | TGTGCCAGCAGCTTGGGCTTGGGACAGGGCGGGCACACAGATACGCAGTATTTT | . | TRBJ2-3 | TRBD1 | TRBV5-4
CASSSRRTSGGVNEQFF | TGCGCCAGCAGCTCCCGAAGGACTAGCGGGGGGGTCAATGAGCAGTTCTTC | . | TRBJ2-1 | TRBD2 | TRBV5-1
CASSVRQGAIAGTYEQYF | TGCGCCAGCAGCGTTAGACAGGGGGCTATAGCTGGAACGTACGAGCAGTACTTC | . | TRBJ2-7 | TRBD1 | TRBV5-1
CASSQDNSLVYGYTF | TGTGCCAGCAGCCAAGATAACAGTCTTGTTTATGGCTACACCTTC | . | TRBJ1-2 | . | TRBV4-2
CASSLERGSNEKLFF | TGTGCCAGCTCCCTTGAGAGGGGGTCTAATGAAAAACTGTTTTTT | . | TRBJ1-4 | . | TRBV18
CASRLSGRSFSTDTQYF | TGCGCCAGCAGGTTAAGCGGGAGGAGTTTTAGCACAGATACGCAGTATTTT | . | TRBJ2-3 | TRBD2 | TRBV5-1
CASSEARSGAAEAFF | TGTGCCAGCAGTGAAGCGCGATCGGGAGCAGCTGAAGCTTTCTTT | . | TRBJ1-1 | . | TRBV2
CASSVGHSYEQYF | TGTGCCAGCAGCGTGGGACACTCCTACGAGCAGTACTTC | . | TRBJ2-7 | . | TRBV5-6
CTSSQRDRVEAFF | TGCACCAGCAGCCAACGGGACAGGGTTGAAGCTTTCTTT | once | TRBJ1-1 | . | TRBV1
CASSHGTQYF | TGCGCCAGCAGTCACGGGACCCAGTACTTC | . | TRBJ2-5 | . | TRBV23-1
CASSLAGSYEQYF | TGTGCCAGCAGCTTAGCGGGCAGCTACGAGCAGTACTTC | . | TRBJ2-7 | . | TRBV7-2
CASSLRGQETQYF | TGTGCCAGCAGTTTAAGGGGGCAGGAGACCCAGTACTTC | . | TRBJ2-5 | TRBD1 | TRBV27
CASRVGLGQGNGYTF | TGTGCCAGCAGGGTAGGACTCGGACAGGGGAATGGCTACACCTTC | . | TRBJ1-2 | TRBD1 | TRBV6-5
CASSQDRQGSYEQYF | TGCGCCAGCAGCCAAGATAGACAGGGCTCCTACGAGCAGTACTTC | . | TRBJ2-7 | TRBD1 | TRBV4-3
CASNFDRDSGNTIYF | TGCGCCAGCAACTTCGACAGAGACTCTGGAAACACCATATATTTT | . | TRBJ1-3 | . | TRBV10-2
CASSTPAASAGTDTQYF | TGTGCCAGCAGCACCCCCGCGGCTAGCGCGGGCACAGATACGCAGTATTTT | . | TRBJ2-3 | . | TRBV21-1
CAWSHGTEAFF | TGTGCCTGGAGTCACGGTACTGAAGCTTTCTTT | . | TRBJ1-1 | . | TRBV30
CASRETNVNEQFF | TGTGCCAGCAGGGAGACCAATGTAAATGAGCAGTTCTTC | . | TRBJ2-1 | . | TRBV2
CASSFGRGRGRNEQFF | TGTGCCAGCAGCTTCGGTCGTGGCAGGGGGCGCAATGAGCAGTTCTTC | . | TRBJ2-1 | TRBD1 | TRBV7-2
CASSMGGSYNSPLHF | TGTGCCAGTAGTATGGGGGGCTCCTATAATTCACCCCTCCACTTT | . | TRBJ1-6 | . | TRBV19
CSVGGQGLNTEAFF | TGCAGCGTTGGGGGACAGGGGTTGAACACTGAAGCTTTCTTT | . | TRBJ1-1 | TRBD1 | TRBV29-1
CASSLVLGSSVGEQYF | TGCGCCAGCAGCTTGGTTCTTGGGAGCTCGGTTGGTGAGCAGTACTTC | . | TRBJ2-7 | . | TRBV5-1
CATSRESLPYEQYF | TGTGCCACCAGCAGAGAGTCCCTCCCCTACGAGCAGTACTTC | . | TRBJ2-7 | . | TRBV15
CASSSPRGTNIKVVF | TGTGCCAGCAGCTCCCCCCGGGGGACTAATATTAAGGTTGTTTTT | . | TRBJ1-4 | . | TRBV11-2
CASSLVPEDTQYF | TGCGCCAGCAGCTTGGTACCAGAAGATACGCAGTATTTT | . | TRBJ2-3 | . | TRBV5-1
CASSSQGGYGYTF | TGTGCCAGCAGTTCCCAGGGGGGCTATGGCTACACCTTC | . | TRBJ1-2 | TRBD1 | TRBV6-9
CASSLAGVETQYF | TGTGCCAGCAGTTTAGCAGGGGTTGAGACCCAGTACTTC | . | TRBJ2-5 | . | TRBV6-2/TRBV6-3
CASSLKGARFGNTEAFF | TGTGCCAGCAGCTTAAAGGGGGCTAGGTTCGGGAACACTGAAGCTTTCTTT | . | TRBJ1-1 | TRBD1 | TRBV5-8
CASSIGAGQGFRNQPQHF | TGTGCCAGTAGTATAGGGGCGGGACAGGGGTTCCGCAATCAGCCCCAGCATTTT | . | TRBJ1-5 | TRBD1 | TRBV19
CASSPEGLTDTQYF | TGTGCCAGCAGCCCCGAGGGACTTACAGATACGCAGTATTTT | . | TRBJ2-3 | . | TRBV7-9
CASSYPIGTPRETQYF | TGTGCCAGCAGTTACCCCATTGGGACTCCAAGGGAGACCCAGTACTTC | . | TRBJ2-5 | . | TRBV6-2/TRBV6-3
CASSLSGTAKAFF | TGTGCCAGCAGTTTATCGGGCACGGCGAAAGCTTTCTTT | . | TRBJ1-1 | . | TRBV27
CASNNYNEQFF | TGTGCCAGTAACAACTACAATGAGCAGTTCTTC | . | TRBJ2-1 | . | TRBV19
CAWRGRDRTNYGYTF | TGTGCCTGGAGGGGGAGGGACAGGACAAACTATGGCTACACCTTC | . | TRBJ1-2 | TRBD1 | TRBV30
CASSSHRGNGYTF | TGTGCCAGCAGTTCGCACAGGGGTAATGGCTACACCTTC | once | TRBJ1-2 | TRBD1 | TRBV12-3/TRBV12-4